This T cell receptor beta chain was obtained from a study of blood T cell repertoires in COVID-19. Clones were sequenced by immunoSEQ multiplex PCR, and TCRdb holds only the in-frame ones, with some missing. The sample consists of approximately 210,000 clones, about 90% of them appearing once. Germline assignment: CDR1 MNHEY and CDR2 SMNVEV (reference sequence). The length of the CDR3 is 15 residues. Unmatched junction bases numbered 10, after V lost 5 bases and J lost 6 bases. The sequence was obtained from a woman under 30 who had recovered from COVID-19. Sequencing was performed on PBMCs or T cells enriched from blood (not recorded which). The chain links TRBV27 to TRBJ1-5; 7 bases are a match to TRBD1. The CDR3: CASSPGQPGPQPQHF. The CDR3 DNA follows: TGTGCCAGCAGTCCGGGACAGCCAGGTCCTCAGCCCCAGCATTTT.